These T cell receptor beta chains were read from a single sample in a study of T cells in Graves' hyperthyroidism and ophthalmopathy. TCRdb recomputed calls from the multiplex PCR reads with MiXCR, one row per CDR3 protein. This table has 550,000 to 700,000 distinct CDR3 sequences, roughly 46% appearing once. Specimen: peripheral blood or thyroid tissue (not recorded which). The receptors here all came from an adult woman with Graves' disease, either hyperthyroidism or ophthalmopathy (not recorded which). CDR3s include the opening cysteine and the closing phenylalanine or tryptophan. The D gene is left open where the match is weak.

CDR3 protein	V gene	J gene	D gene
CASSSSRGQETQYF	TRBV28	TRBJ2-5	.
CASSPAGTGGEQYF	TRBV7-9	TRBJ2-7	TRBD1
CASSSQGWGYTF	TRBV2	TRBJ1-2	.
CATAAGNSYGYTF	TRBV2	TRBJ1-2	.
CASSPAVVAGAQETQYF	TRBV28	TRBJ2-5	TRBD2
CASSFYVPGRDTEAFF	TRBV11-2	TRBJ1-1	.
CSVITGVGEQYF	TRBV29-1	TRBJ2-7	TRBD1
CATRDRASVMNTEAFF	TRBV19	TRBJ1-1	TRBD1
CASSRTSGGQYF	TRBV7-6	TRBJ2-7	TRBD1
CASSLTGAGGTSPLHF	TRBV11-2	TRBJ1-6	TRBD1
CSVALRLARGEQYF	TRBV29-1	TRBJ2-7	.